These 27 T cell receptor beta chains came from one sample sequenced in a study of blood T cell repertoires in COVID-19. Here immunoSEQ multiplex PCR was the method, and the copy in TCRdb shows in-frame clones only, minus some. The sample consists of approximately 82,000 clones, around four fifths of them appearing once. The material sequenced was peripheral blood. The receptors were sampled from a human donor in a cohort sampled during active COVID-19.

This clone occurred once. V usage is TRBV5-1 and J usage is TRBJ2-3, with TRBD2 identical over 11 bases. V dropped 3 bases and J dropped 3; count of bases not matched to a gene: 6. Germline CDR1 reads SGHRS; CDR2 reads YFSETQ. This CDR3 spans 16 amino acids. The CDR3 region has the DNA TGCGCCAGCAGCTGGTTCGGGACTAGCGGTACAGATACGCAGTATTTT. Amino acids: CASSWFGTSGTDTQYF.

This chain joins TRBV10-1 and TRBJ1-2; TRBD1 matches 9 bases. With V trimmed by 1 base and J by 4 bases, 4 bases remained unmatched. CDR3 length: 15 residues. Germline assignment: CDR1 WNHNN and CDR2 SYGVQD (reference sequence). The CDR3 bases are TGCGCCAGCAGTGAGTTTAACAGGGGGCCCTATGGCTACACCTTC. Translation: CASSEFNRGPYGYTF.

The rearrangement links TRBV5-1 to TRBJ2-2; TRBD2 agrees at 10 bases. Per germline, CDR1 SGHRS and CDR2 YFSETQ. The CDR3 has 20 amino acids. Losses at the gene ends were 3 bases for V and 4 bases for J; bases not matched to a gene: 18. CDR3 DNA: TGCGCCAGCAGCTCCGTCGGGCCCACTAGCGGGGTTTACCTCACCGGGGAGCTGTTTTTT. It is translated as CASSSVGPTSGVYLTGELFF.

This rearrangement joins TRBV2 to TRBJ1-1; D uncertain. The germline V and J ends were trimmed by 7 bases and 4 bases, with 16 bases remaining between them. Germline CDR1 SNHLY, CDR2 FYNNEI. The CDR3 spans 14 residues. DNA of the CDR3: TGTGCCAGCACCGGCGAGGGTGGTCGCACTGAAGCTTTCTTT. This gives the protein CASTGEGGRTEAFF. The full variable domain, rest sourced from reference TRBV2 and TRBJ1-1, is EPEVTQTPSHQVTQMGQEVILRCVPISNHLYFYWYRQILGQKVEFLVSFYNNEISEKSEIFDDQFSVERPDGSNFTLKIRSTKLEDSAMYFCASTGEGGRTEAFFGQGTRLTVV.

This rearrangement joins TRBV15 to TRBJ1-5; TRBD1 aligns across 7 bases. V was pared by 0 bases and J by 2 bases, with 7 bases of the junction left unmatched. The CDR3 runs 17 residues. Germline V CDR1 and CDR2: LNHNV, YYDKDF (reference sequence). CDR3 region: CATSRDQGVRGNQPQHF. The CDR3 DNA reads TGTGCCACCAGCAGAGATCAGGGGGTTAGAGGCAATCAGCCCCAGCATTTT.

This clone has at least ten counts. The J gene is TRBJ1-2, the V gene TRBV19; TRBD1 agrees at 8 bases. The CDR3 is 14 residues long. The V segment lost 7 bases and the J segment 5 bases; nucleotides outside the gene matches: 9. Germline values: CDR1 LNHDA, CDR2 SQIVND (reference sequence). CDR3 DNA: TGTGCCAGTACTACACCTAACAGGGGGTATGGCTACACCTTC. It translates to CASTTPNRGYGYTF.

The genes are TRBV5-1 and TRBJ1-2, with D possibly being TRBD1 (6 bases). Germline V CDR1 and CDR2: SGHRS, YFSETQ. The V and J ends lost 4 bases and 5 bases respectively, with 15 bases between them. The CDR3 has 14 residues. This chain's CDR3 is CASSPQGNLYGYTF. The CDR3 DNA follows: TGCGCCAGCAGCCCCCAGGGGAACCTTTATGGCTACACCTTC. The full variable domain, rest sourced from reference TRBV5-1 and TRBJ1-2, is KAGVTQTPRYLIKTRGQQVTLSCSPISGHRSVSWYQQTPGQGLQFLFEYFSETQRNKGNFPGRFSGRQFSNSRSEMNVSTLELGDSALYLCASSPQGNLYGYTFGSGTRLTVV.

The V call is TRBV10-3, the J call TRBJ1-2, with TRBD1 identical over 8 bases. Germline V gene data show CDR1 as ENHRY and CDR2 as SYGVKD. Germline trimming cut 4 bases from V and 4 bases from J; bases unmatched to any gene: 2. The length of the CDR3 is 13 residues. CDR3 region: CAISGTGGYGYTF. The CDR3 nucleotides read TGTGCCATCAGTGGTACAGGGGGCTATGGCTACACCTTC.

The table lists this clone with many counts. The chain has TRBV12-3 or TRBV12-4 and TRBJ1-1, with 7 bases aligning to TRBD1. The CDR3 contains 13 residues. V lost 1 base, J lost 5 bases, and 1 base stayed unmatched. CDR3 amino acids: CASSLEQGTEAFF. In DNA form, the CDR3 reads TGTGCCAGCAGTTTAGAACAGGGGACTGAAGCTTTCTTT.

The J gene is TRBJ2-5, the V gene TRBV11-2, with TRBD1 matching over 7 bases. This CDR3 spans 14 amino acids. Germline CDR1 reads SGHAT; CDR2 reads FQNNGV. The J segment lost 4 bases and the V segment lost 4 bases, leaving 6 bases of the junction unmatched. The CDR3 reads CASSYDRARETQYF. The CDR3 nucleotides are TGTGCCAGCAGCTACGACAGGGCACGAGAGACCCAGTACTTC.

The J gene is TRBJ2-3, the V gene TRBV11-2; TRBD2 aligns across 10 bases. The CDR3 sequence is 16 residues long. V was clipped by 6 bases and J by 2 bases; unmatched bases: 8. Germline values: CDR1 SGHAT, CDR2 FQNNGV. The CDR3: CASRERGGGDTDTQYF. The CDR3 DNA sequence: TGTGCCAGCAGAGAGCGGGGGGGCGGTGACACAGATACGCAGTATTTT.

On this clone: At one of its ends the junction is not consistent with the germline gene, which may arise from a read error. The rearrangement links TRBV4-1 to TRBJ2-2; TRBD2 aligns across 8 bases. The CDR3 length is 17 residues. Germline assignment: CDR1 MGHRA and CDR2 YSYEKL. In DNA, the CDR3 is TGCGCCCGCAGCCAACCCATTCGGGGGGGGGTCACCGGGGAGCTGTTTTTT. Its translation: CARSQPIRGGVTGELFF.

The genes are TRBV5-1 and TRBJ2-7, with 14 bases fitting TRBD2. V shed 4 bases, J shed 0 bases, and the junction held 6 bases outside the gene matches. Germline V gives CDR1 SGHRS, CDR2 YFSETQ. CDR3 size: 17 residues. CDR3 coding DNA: TGCGCCAGCAGCCCCCGACTAGCGGGGGGGGTCTCCTACGAGCAGTACTTC. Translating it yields CASSPRLAGGVSYEQYF.

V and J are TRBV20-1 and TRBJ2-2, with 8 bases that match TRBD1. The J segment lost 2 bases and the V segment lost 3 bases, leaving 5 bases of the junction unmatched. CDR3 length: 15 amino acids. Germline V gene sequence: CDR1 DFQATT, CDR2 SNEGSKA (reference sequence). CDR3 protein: CSASRGQVNTGELFF. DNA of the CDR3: TGCAGTGCTAGTAGGGGACAGGTTAACACCGGGGAGCTGTTTTTT.

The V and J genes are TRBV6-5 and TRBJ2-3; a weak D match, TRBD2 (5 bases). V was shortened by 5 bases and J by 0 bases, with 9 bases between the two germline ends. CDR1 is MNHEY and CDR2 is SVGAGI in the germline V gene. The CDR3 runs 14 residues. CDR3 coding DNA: TGTGCCAGCAGTCTCGGACTGAGCACAGATACGCAGTATTTT. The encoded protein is CASSLGLSTDTQYF.

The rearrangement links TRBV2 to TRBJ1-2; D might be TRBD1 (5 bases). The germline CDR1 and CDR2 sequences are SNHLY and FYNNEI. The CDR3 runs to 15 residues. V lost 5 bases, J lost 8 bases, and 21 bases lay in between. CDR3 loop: CASSPRLGGTRGYTF. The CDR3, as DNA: TGTGCCAGCAGTCCAAGGCTGGGGGGTACGCGCGGCTACACCTTC.

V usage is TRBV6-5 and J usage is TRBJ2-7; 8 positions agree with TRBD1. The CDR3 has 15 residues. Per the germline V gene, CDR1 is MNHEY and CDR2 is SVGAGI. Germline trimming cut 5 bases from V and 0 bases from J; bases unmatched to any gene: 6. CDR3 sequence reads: CASSRDRGNSYEQYF. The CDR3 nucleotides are TGTGCCAGCAGTCGCGACAGGGGCAACTCCTACGAGCAGTACTTC.

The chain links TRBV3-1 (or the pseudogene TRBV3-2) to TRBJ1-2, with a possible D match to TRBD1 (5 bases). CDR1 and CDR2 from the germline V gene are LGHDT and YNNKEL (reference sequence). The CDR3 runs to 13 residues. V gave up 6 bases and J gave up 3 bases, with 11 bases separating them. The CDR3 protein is CASRGDSYYGYTF. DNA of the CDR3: TGTGCCAGCAGGGGGGACTCCTACTATGGCTACACCTTC.

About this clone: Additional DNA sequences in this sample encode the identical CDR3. CDR3 region: CASSLQGSGELFF. DNA of the CDR3: TGTGCCAGCAGTTTACAGGGTTCCGGGGAGCTGTTTTTT. The chain uses TRBV11-3 and TRBJ2-2; D may be TRBD1 (6 bases). V was pared by 6 bases and J by 6 bases, with 11 bases between. Germline values: CDR1 SGHNT, CDR2 YENEEA. CDR3 length equals 13 residues.

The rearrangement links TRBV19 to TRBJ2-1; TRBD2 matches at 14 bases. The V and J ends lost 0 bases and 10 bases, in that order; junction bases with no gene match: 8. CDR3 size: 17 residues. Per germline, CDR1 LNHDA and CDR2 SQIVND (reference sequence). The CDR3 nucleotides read TGTGCCAGTAGTATAGATGGACTAGCGGGGGGCACAACGGAGCAGTTCTTC. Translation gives CASSIDGLAGGTTEQFF.

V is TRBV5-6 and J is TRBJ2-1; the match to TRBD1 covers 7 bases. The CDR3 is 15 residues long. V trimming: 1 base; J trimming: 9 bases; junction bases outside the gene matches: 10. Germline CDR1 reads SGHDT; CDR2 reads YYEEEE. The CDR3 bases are TGTGCCAGCAGCTTGTTGACAGGGAACTATGGTGAGCAGTTCTTC. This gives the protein CASSLLTGNYGEQFF. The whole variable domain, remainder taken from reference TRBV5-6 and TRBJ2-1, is DAGVTQSPTHLIKTRGQQVTLRCSPKSGHDTVSWYQQALGQGPQFIFQYYEEEERQRGNFPDRFSGHQFPNYSSELNVNALLLGDSALYLCASSLLTGNYGEQFFGPGTRLTVL.

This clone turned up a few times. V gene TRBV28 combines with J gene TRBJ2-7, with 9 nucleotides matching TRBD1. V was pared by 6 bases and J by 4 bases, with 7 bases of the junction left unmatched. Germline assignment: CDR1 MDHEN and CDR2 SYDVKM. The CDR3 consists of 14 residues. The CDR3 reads CASRKRDRAYEQYF. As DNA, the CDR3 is TGTGCCAGCAGAAAACGGGACAGGGCATACGAGCAGTACTTC.

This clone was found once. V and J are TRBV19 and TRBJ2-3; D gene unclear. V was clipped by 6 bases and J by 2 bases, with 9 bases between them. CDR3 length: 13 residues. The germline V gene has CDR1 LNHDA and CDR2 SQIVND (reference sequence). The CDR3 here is CASRVTNTDTQYF. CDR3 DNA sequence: TGTGCCAGTAGGGTCACTAACACAGATACGCAGTATTTT.

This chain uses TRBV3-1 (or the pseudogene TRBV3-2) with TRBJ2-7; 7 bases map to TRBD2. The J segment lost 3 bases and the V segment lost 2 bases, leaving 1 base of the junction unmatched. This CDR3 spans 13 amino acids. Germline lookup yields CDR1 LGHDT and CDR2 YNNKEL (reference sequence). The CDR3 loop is CASSQLAGYEQYF. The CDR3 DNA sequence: TGTGCCAGCAGCCAATTAGCGGGCTACGAGCAGTACTTC.

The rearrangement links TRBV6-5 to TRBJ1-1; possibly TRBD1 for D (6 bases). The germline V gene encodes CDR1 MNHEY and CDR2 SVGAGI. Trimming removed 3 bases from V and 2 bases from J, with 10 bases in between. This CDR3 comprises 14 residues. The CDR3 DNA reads TGTGCCAGCAGTTATGGGGGCTCCAACACTGAAGCTTTCTTT. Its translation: CASSYGGSNTEAFF.

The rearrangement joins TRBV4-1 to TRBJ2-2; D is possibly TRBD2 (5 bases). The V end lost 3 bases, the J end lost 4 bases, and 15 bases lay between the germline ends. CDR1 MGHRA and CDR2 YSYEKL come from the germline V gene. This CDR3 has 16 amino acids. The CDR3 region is CASSHRHLAGTGELFF. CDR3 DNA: TGCGCCAGCAGCCATCGACATCTCGCGGGCACCGGGGAGCTGTTTTTT.

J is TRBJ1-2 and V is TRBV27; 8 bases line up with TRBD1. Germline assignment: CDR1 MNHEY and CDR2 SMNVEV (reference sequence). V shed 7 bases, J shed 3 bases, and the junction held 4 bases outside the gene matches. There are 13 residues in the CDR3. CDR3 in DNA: TGTGCCAGCAAACAGGACAGGGACTATGGCTACACCTTC. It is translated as CASKQDRDYGYTF.